The entry below gives a single T cell receptor (delta chain) sequence along with its context. The antigen remains undetermined. TCRdb pairs this DNA with a much larger clone's protein that differs at residue 12, likely a read error; the protein shown was translated from the DNA. This sample is drawn from a study of γδ T cells in repeated Plasmodium falciparum infection. Study summary: Donors were malaria-exposed Malian children or age- and gender-matched Australian children. Malaria-naive adults were infected with P. falciparum NF54 four times over around 600 days.

The length of the CDR3 is 16 residues. Germline V gene lookup returns CDR1 TSWWSYY and CDR2 QGS. Study-wide points: Repeated controlled infections reportedly drove waves of new clonotype selection in Vdelta2-negative, mostly Vdelta1+, gammadelta repertoires.

TCRdb called clones anew from the multiplex PCR reads with CATT. The sample includes roughly 48,000 delta-chain clones, 1.5% to 2% of them seen just once. Flow sorting of PBMC yielded separate Vgamma9/Vdelta2+ and Vdelta2-negative gammadelta T cell populations for bulk repertoire analysis. Sequencing input: gamma-delta T cells from blood. The chain is built from TRDV1 and TRDJ1, with D unresolved. TCRdb does not report a J gene; here it was assigned by matching the DNA to germline references. The receptor comes from a pool of human donors (malaria-infected and uninfected, not separated). The CDR3 is CALGSPEGRWTGKLIF. DNA of the CDR3: TGTGCTCTTGGGTCCCCCGAGGGAAGGTGGACCGGTAAACTCATCTTT.